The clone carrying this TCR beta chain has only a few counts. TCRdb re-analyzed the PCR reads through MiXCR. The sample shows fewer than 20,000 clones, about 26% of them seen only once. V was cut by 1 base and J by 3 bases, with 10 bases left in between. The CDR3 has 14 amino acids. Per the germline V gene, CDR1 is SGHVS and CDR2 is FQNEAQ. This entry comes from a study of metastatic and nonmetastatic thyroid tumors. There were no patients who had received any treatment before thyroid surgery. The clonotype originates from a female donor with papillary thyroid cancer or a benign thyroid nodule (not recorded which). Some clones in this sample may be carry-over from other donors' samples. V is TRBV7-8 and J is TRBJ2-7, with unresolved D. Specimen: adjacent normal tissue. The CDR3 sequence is CASSLVEGVYEQYF. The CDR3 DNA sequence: TGTGCCAGCAGCTTAGTCGAAGGAGTCTACGAGCAGTACTTC.